A single sample gave rise to the 2 T cell receptor beta chains below, sequenced in a study of T cell repertoires in ileal Crohn's disease. Produced via immunoSEQ multiplex PCR; TCRdb's table is partial and in-frame only. The table lists about 3,300 clones, more than 80% of them singletons. Specified time point: inflamed ileum from the surgical specimen. Sequences were obtained from ileal tissue. The receptors shown here come from an adult with Crohn's disease.

This chain connects TRBV6-1 to TRBJ1-2, with 7 nucleotides matching TRBD1. J was trimmed by 2 bases and V by 5 bases; bases with no gene match: 2. Germline CDR1 is MNHNS and CDR2 is SASEGT. The CDR3 has 13 amino acids. The CDR3 DNA reads TGTGCCAGCAGTCCGGGACAGAACTATGGCTACACCTTC. The encoded protein is CASSPGQNYGYTF.

The V gene is TRBV6-1, the J gene TRBJ1-1; D is undetermined. V gave up 6 bases and J gave up 8 bases, with 19 bases separating them. Per the germline V gene, CDR1 is MNHNS and CDR2 is SASEGT. This CDR3 comprises 14 residues. CDR3 DNA: TGTGCCAGCAGCCCCCGCTCGAACAGCGCAGAAGCTTTCTTT. It yields the protein CASSPRSNSAEAFF.